At least ten counts were recorded for the clone carrying this T cell receptor beta chain. This record belongs to a study of spatial heterogeneity in lung cancer. Per the germline V gene, CDR1 is GTSNPN and CDR2 is SVGIG (reference sequence). Trimming cost V 4 bases and J 5 bases; bases outside gene matches: 8. The CDR3 sequence is 14 residues long. A distinct unique molecular identifier was carried by each TCR cDNA molecule. TCRdb processed the 5' RACE reads anew with MiXCR; each CDR3 protein has one entry. The sample has approximately 11,000 distinct CDR3 sequences, 5.5% to 7.5% seen once. Time point defined: sample taken at primary tumor resection. The sequenced material consisted of unsorted whole RNA from tumor, nontumor lung or frozen PBMC.

Sequencing used normal lung tissue next to the tumor, obtained at surgery. The genes are TRBV30 and TRBJ1-1; 9 nucleotides line up with TRBD1. The source of this sequence is a male donor with early-stage non-small cell lung cancer. CDR3 residues: CAWNLDRGETEAFF. Written as DNA, the CDR3 is TGTGCCTGGAATTTGGACAGGGGAGAGACTGAAGCTTTCTTT.